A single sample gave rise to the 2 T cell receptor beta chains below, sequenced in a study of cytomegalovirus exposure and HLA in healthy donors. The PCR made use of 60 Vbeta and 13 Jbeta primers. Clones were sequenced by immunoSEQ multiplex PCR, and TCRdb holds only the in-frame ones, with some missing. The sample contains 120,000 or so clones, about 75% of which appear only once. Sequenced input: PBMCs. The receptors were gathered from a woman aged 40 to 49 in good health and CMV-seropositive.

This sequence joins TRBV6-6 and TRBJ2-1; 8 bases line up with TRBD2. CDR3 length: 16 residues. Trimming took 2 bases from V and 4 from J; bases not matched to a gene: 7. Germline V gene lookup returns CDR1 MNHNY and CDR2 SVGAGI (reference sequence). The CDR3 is CASSYPRASGYNEQFF. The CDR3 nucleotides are TGTGCCAGCAGTTACCCCCGGGCTAGCGGGTACAATGAGCAGTTCTTC.

The CDR3 DNA reads as TGTGCCAGCAGTTACGATCGGGGTCAGCCCCAGCATTTT. Encoded protein: CASSYDRGQPQHF. The chain uses TRBV6-6 and TRBJ1-5, with D unclear. The V end lost 2 bases, the J end lost 6 bases, and 8 bases lay between the germline ends. The CDR3 consists of 13 residues. The germline V gene encodes CDR1 MNHNY and CDR2 SVGAGI (reference sequence).